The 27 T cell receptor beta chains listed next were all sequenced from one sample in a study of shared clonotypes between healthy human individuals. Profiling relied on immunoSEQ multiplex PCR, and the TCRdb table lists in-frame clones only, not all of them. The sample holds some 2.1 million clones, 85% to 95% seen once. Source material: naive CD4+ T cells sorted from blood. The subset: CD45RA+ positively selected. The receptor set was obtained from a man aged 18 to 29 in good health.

The CDR3 spells CAISDLGGTGELFF. CDR3 bases: TGTGCCATCAGTGATCTGGGGGGGACCGGGGAGCTGTTTTTT. The chain links TRBV10-3 to TRBJ2-2; 7 nucleotides agree with TRBD2. Looked up from germline, CDR1 is ENHRY and CDR2 is SYGVKD. With V trimmed by 3 bases and J by 5 bases, 3 bases remained unmatched. This CDR3 region has 14 residues.

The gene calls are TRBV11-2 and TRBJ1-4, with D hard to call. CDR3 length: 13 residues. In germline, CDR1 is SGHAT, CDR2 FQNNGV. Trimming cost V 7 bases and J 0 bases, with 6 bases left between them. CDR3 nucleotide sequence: TGTGCCAGCAACCAACCAACTAATGAAAAACTGTTTTTT. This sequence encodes CASNQPTNEKLFF.

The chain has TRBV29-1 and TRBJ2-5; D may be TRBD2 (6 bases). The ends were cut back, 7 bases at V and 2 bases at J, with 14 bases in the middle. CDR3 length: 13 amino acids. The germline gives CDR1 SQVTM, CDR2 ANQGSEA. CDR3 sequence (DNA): TGCAGCGCCGCCCGAAGCGGGCAAGAGACCCAGTACTTC. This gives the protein CSAARSGQETQYF.

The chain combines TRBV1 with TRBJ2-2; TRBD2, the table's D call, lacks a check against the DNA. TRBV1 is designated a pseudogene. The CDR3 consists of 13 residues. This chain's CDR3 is CTSSQVEGGELFF. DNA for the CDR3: TGCACCAGCAGCCAAGTGGAGGGCGGGGAGCTGTTTTTT.

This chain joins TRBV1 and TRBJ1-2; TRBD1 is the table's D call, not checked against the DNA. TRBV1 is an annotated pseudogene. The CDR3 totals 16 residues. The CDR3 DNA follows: TGCACCAGCAGCCAAGATCTTTGGACAGGGGCATATGGCTACACCTTC. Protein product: CTSSQDLWTGAYGYTF.

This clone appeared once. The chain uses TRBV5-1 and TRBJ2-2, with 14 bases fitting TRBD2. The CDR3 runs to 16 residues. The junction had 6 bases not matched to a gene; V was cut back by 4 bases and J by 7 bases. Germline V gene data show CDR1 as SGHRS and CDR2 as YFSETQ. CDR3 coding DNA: TGCGCCAGCAGCCAGACTAGCGGGAGGGCCGGCGGGGAGCTGTTTTTT. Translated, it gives CASSQTSGRAGGELFF.

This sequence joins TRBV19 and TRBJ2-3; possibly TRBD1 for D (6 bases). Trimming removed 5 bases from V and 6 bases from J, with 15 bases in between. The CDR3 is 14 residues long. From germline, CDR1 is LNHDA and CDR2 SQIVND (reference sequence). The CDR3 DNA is TGTGCCAGTAGTCTCTCCACGACAGGCGATACGCAGTATTTT. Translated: CASSLSTTGDTQYF.

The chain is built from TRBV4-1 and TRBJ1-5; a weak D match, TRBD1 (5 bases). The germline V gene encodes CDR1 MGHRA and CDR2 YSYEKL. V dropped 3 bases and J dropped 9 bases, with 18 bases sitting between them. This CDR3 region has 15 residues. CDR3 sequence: CASSQAGTAFGPQHF. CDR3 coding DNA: TGCGCCAGCAGCCAGGCCGGGACGGCATTTGGGCCCCAGCATTTT.

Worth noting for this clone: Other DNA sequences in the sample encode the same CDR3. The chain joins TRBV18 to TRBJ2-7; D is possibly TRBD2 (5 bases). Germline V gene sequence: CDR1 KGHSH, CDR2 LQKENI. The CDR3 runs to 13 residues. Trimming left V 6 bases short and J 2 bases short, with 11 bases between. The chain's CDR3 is CASSPLEAYEQYF. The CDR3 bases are TGTGCCAGCTCCCCCTTGGAGGCCTACGAGCAGTACTTC.

CDR3 loop: CASSEVEGRPQHF. The DNA for the CDR3 is TGCGCCAGCAGTGAGGTTGAAGGACGGCCCCAGCATTTT. The gene calls are TRBV10-1 and TRBJ1-5; D is unclear. Trimming removed 2 bases from V and 9 bases from J, with 11 bases in between. The germline CDR1 and CDR2 sequences are WNHNN and SYGVQD (reference sequence). This CDR3 is built from 13 residues.

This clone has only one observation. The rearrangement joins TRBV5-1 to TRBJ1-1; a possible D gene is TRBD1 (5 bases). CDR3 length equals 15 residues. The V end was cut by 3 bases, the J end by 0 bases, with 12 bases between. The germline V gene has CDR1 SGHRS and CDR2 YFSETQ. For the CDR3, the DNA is TGCGCCAGCAGCTGGGACTTTCGCATGAACACTGAAGCTTTCTTT. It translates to CASSWDFRMNTEAFF.

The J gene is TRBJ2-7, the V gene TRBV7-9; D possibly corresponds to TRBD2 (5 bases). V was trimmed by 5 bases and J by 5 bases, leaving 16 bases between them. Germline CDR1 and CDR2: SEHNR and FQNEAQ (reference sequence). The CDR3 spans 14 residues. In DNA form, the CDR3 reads TGTGCCAGCAGCCGCACACGGGCGGAGGACGAGCAGTACTTC. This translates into CASSRTRAEDEQYF.

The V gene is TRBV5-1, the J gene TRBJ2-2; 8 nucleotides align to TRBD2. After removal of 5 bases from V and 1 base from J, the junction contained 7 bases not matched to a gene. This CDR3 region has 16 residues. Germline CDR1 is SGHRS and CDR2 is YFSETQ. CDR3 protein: CASRGGLALNTGELFF. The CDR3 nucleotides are TGCGCCAGCAGGGGTGGACTAGCCCTGAACACCGGGGAGCTGTTTTTT.

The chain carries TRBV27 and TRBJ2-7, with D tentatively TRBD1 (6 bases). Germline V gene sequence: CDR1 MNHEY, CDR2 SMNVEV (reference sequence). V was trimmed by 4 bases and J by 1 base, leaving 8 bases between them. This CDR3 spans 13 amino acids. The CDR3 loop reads CASSSGQSYEQYF. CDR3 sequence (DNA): TGTGCCAGCAGTTCAGGACAGTCCTACGAGCAGTACTTC.

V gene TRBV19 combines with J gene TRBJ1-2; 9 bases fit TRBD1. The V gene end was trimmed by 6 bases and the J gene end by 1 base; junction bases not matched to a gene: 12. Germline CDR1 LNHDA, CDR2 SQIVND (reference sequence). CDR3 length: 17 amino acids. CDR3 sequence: CASRRGVPGQGNYGYTF. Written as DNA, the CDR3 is TGTGCCAGTAGGAGAGGGGTTCCGGGACAGGGTAACTATGGCTACACCTTC. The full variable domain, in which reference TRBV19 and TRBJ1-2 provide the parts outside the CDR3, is DGGITQSPKYLFRKEGQNVTLSCEQNLNHDAMYWYRQDPGQGLRLIYYSQIVNDFQKGDIAEGYSVSREKKESFPLTVTSAQKNPTAFYLCASRRGVPGQGNYGYTFGSGTRLTVV.

CDR3 in amino acids: CASSEERGRGYTF. In nucleotides, the CDR3 is TGTGCCAGCAGTGAAGAAAGAGGTCGTGGCTACACCTTC. The chain joins TRBV6-1 to TRBJ1-2, with unresolved D. V lost 1 base, J lost 7 bases, and 10 bases lay in between. The CDR3 is made up of 13 amino acids. CDR1 MNHNS and CDR2 SASEGT come from the germline V gene.

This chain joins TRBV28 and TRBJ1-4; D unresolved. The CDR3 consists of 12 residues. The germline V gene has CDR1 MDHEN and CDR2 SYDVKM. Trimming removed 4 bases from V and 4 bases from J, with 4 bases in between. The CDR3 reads CASSSYNEKLFF. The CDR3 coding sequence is TGTGCCAGCAGTTCGTATAATGAAAAACTGTTTTTT. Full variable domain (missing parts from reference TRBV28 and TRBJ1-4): DVKVTQSSRYLVKRTGEKVFLECVQDMDHENMFWYRQDPGLGLRLIYFSYDVKMKEKGDIPEGYSVSREKKERFSLILESASTNQTSMYLCASSSYNEKLFFGSGTQLSVL.

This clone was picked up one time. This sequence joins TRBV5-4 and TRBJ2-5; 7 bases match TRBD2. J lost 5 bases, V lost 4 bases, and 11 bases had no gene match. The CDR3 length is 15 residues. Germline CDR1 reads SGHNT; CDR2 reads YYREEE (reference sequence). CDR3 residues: CASSQGGSRPETQYF. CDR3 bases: TGTGCCAGCAGCCAGGGAGGGTCTCGTCCCGAGACCCAGTACTTC.

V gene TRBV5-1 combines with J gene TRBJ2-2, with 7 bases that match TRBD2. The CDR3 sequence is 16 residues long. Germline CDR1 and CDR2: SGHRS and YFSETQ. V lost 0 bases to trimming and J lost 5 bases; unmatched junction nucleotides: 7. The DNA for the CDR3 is TGCGCCAGCAGCTTGGCCCTGGGACTACCAACCGGGGAGCTGTTTTTT. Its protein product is CASSLALGLPTGELFF.

CDR3 sequence reads: CASIKQGGILNEQFF. DNA for the CDR3: TGCGCCAGCATTAAACAGGGAGGGATTCTCAATGAGCAGTTCTTC. This chain connects TRBV5-1 to TRBJ2-1; a weak D match, TRBD2 (7 bases). The CDR3 covers 15 residues. Trimming left V 6 bases short and J 6 bases short, with 19 bases between. CDR1 and CDR2 (germline): SGHRS, YFSETQ.

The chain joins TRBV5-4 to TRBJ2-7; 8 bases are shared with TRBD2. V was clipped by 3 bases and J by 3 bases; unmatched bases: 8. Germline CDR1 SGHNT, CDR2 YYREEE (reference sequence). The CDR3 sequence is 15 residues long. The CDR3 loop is CASSSGLGTNYEQYF. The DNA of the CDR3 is TGTGCCAGCAGCTCGGGACTAGGGACAAACTACGAGCAGTACTTC.

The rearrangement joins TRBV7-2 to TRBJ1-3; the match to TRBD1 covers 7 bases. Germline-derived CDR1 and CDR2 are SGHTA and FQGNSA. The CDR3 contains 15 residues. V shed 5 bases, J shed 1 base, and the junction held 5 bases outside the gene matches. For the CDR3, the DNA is TGTGCCAGCAGCCAACAGGGACAGTCTGGAAACACCATATATTTT. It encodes CASSQQGQSGNTIYF. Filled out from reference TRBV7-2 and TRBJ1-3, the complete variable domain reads GAGVSQSPSNKVTEKGKDVELRCDPISGHTALYWYRQSLGQGLEFLIYFQGNSAPDKSGLPSDRFSAERTGGSVSTLTIQRTQQEDSAVYLCASSQQGQSGNTIYFGEGSWLTVV.

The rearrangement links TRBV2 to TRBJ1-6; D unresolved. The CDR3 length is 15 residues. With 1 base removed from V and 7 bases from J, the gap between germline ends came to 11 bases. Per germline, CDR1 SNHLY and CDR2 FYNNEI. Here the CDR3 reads CASSEGLFNNSPLHF. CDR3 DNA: TGTGCCAGCAGTGAAGGGTTGTTCAACAATTCACCCCTCCACTTT.

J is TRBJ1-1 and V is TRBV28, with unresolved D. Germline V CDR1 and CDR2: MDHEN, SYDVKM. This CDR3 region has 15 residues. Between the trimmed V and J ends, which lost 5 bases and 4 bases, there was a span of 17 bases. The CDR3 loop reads CASSPGRLDRTEAFF. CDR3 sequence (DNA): TGTGCCAGCAGTCCCGGCAGGTTGGATCGCACTGAAGCTTTCTTT.

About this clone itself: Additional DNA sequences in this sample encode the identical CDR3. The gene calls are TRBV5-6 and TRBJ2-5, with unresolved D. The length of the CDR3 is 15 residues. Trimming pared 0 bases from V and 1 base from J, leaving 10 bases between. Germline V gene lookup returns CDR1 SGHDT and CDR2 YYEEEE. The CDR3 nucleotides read TGTGCCAGCAGCTTGGGACTTGGAGTCCAAGAGACCCAGTACTTC. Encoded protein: CASSLGLGVQETQYF.

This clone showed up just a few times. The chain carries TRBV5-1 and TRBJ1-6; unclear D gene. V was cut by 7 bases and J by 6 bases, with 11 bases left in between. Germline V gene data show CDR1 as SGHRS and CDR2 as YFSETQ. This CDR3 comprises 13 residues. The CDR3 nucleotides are TGCGCCAGCGCTATAGAACCTAATTCACCCCTCCACTTT. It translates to CASAIEPNSPLHF. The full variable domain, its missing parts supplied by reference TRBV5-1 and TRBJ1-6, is KAGVTQTPRYLIKTRGQQVTLSCSPISGHRSVSWYQQTPGQGLQFLFEYFSETQRNKGNFPGRFSGRQFSNSRSEMNVSTLELGDSALYLCASAIEPNSPLHFGNGTRLTVT.

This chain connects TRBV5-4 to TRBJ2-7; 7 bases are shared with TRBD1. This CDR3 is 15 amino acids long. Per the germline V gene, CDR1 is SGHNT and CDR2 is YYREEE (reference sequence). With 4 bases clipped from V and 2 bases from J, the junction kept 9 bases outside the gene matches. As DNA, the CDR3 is TGTGCCAGCAGCCCTGATCCGACAGGGCCCTACGAGCAGTACTTC. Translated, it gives CASSPDPTGPYEQYF.